This TCR beta chain was sequenced during a study of T cell repertoires in cytomegalovirus infection. Background on the study: Evidence of both CMV infection and a matching HLA type came from public TCR beta signatures. Whole-study results and caveats: Dominant in the ex vivo response were TCR beta clonotypes restricted by HLA-C and specific for CMV. Carriage of CMV together with the relevant HLA was identifiable through cumulative public TCR beta family frequency.

This CDR3 comprises 14 residues. CDR1 is SEHNR and CDR2 is FQNEAQ in the germline V gene (reference sequence). Trimming removed 5 bases from V and 7 bases from J; junction bases left unmatched: 9. A single record per CDR3 protein comes from TCRdb applying MiXCR to the reads. Counted here are roughly 310,000 distinct CDR3 sequences, roughly a sixth occurring once; the ten biggest clones make up about 12%. This clonotype was found many times. Its target is not known. The clonotype was recovered from a human donor in good health (CMV status not recorded). Some clones in this sample may be carry-over from other donors' samples. Specimen: PBMCs. The chain employs TRBV7-9 and TRBJ2-7; 9 bases fit TRBD1. CDR3 loop: CASSPGTGGPEQYF. CDR3 nucleotides: TGTGCCAGCAGCCCCGGTACAGGGGGCCCAGAGCAGTACTTC.